This entry lists 12 T cell receptor beta chains sequenced from one sample in a study of shared clonotypes between healthy human individuals. The method was immunoSEQ multiplex PCR; TCRdb's version includes in-frame clones alone and lacks a portion of them. Of about 2.3 million clones in the sample, 85% to 95% are singletons; the top ten hold approximately 0.4%. Sequencing was carried out using naive CD4+ T cells from PBMCs. Subset in this sample: CD45RA+ positively selected. The origin of the receptors is a man between 18 and 35 years old in good health. Some clones in this sample may be carry-over from other donors' samples.

For this clone: This sample includes further DNA sequences coding for the same CDR3. The chain's CDR3 is CASSLARSGANVLTF. The CDR3 bases are TGTGCCAGCAGCTTGGCACGGTCTGGGGCCAACGTCCTGACTTTC. The rearrangement uses TRBV5-4 and TRBJ2-6; D remains unclear. With 0 bases removed from V and 1 base from J, the gap between germline ends came to 5 bases. Germline V gene lookup returns CDR1 SGHNT and CDR2 YYREEE (reference sequence). The CDR3 is made up of 15 amino acids.

Here the CDR3 DNA reads TGTGCCAGCAGCTTAGCTCCAGGGGGCGCAGGTTGGAGTAGCTTTCAGCCCCAGCATTTT. Encoded protein: CASSLAPGGAGWSSFQPQHF. The V and J genes are TRBV7-6 and TRBJ1-5, with 8 nucleotides matching TRBD1. Germline CDR1 reads SGHVS; CDR2 reads FNYEAQ. The V gene end was trimmed by 0 bases and the J gene end by 6 bases; junction bases not matched to a gene: 19. This CDR3 is built from 20 residues. Looking up the rest from reference TRBV7-6 and TRBJ1-5 gives the full variable domain: GAGVSQSPRYKVTKRGQDVALRCDPISGHVSLYWYRQALGQGPEFLTYFNYEAQQDKSGLPNDRFSAERPEGSISTLTIQRTEQRDSAMYRCASSLAPGGAGWSSFQPQHFGDGTRLSIL.

The rearrangement links TRBV5-8 to TRBJ1-1; the D is unclear. Trimming stripped 4 bases from V and 5 bases from J, with 15 bases between. CDR3 length: 14 residues. The germline CDR1 and CDR2 sequences are SGHTS and YDEGEE. For the CDR3, the DNA is TGTGCCAGCAGCCTCCGGGAATCGAGGACTGAAGCTTTCTTT. It encodes CASSLRESRTEAFF.

The chain couples TRBV6-5 to TRBJ1-1; D is ambiguous. Trimming shortened V by 8 bases and J by 7 bases, and 11 bases separated the two germline ends. In germline, CDR1 is MNHEY, CDR2 SVGAGI. The CDR3 spans 11 residues. The CDR3 is CASHQGFEAFF. The CDR3 DNA reads as TGTGCCAGCCACCAAGGGTTTGAAGCTTTCTTT.

In regard to this clone: The sample contains more than one DNA sequence encoding this CDR3. The chain is built from TRBV28 and TRBJ2-3; D not resolved. The V gene's germline CDR1 is MDHEN and CDR2 SYDVKM. The CDR3 spans 14 residues. Trimming removed 3 bases at V and 2 bases at J, with 9 bases between. The CDR3 sequence: CASSFGRNTDTQYF. The CDR3, as DNA: TGTGCCAGCAGTTTCGGAAGGAACACAGATACGCAGTATTTT.

V and J are TRBV15 and TRBJ1-6; maybe TRBD1 (5 bases). CDR1 and CDR2 (germline): LNHNV, YYDKDF (reference sequence). Trimming took 0 bases from V and 10 from J, leaving 16 bases between them. The CDR3 totals 16 residues. The CDR3 region has the DNA TGTGCCACCAGCAGAGATCGGGTGGGGGTTAGCTCACCCCTCCACTTT. Its translation: CATSRDRVGVSSPLHF.

The rearrangement joins TRBV9 to TRBJ2-4; TRBD1 agrees at 9 bases. The CDR3 runs 15 residues. The germline CDR1 and CDR2 sequences are SGDLS and YYNGEE. V dropped 4 bases and J dropped 5; count of bases not matched to a gene: 7. The CDR3 here is CASSPTGGLENIQYF. The CDR3 DNA sequence: TGTGCCAGCAGCCCAACAGGGGGCCTCGAAAACATTCAGTACTTC.

V is TRBV7-2 and J is TRBJ2-7, with 7 nucleotides matching TRBD2. Trimming at V came to 5 bases and at J to 5 bases, leaving 9 bases not matched to a gene. Germline V gives CDR1 SGHTA, CDR2 FQGNSA. The CDR3 is 14 residues long. Here the CDR3 reads CASSPRGVRDEQYF. The CDR3, as DNA: TGTGCCAGCAGCCCACGGGGGGTTCGAGACGAGCAGTACTTC.

The rearrangement joins TRBV2 to TRBJ2-3, with a possible D match to TRBD2 (5 bases). The CDR3 totals 14 residues. Trimming took off 10 bases at V and 4 bases at J, with 18 bases between the two ends. Germline CDR1 and CDR2: SNHLY and FYNNEI. The CDR3 region is CATQRQRAADTQYF. In DNA, the CDR3 is TGTGCCACCCAGAGGCAAAGAGCGGCAGATACGCAGTATTTT.

The genes are TRBV11-1 and TRBJ2-2; TRBD1 matches at 7 bases. V gave up 5 bases and J gave up 5 bases; unmatched junction bases: 2. This CDR3 is 13 amino acids long. Looked up from germline, CDR1 is SGHAT and CDR2 is FQDESV (reference sequence). CDR3 amino acids: CASSMDRTGELFF. The CDR3 nucleotides are TGTGCCAGCAGCATGGACAGGACCGGGGAGCTGTTTTTT.

The chain joins TRBV7-9 to TRBJ1-5; a possible D gene is TRBD1 (5 bases). This CDR3 contains 15 residues. Trimming shortened V by 4 bases and J by 0 bases, and 10 bases separated the two germline ends. Looked up from germline, CDR1 is SEHNR and CDR2 is FQNEAQ (reference sequence). The CDR3 DNA reads as TGTGCCAGCAGCTGGTCAGGGAATAGCAATCAGCCCCAGCATTTT. It codes for CASSWSGNSNQPQHF.

This rearrangement joins TRBV27 to TRBJ1-1; TRBD1 matches at 8 bases. CDR1 MNHEY and CDR2 SMNVEV come from the germline V gene (reference sequence). The V segment lost 3 bases and the J segment 8 bases; nucleotides outside the gene matches: 5. The CDR3 is 13 residues long. CDR3 protein: CASSFRRGLEAFF. CDR3 DNA sequence: TGTGCCAGCAGTTTCCGCAGGGGGCTAGAAGCTTTCTTT.